The sequence of this TCR beta chain was determined in a study of cytomegalovirus exposure and HLA in healthy donors. Germline V gene lookup returns CDR1 LGHNA and CDR2 YNFKEQ. The germline V and J ends were trimmed by 0 bases and 12 bases, with 13 bases remaining between them. This CDR3 is 13 amino acids long. The PCR was carried out with 60 Vbeta primers and 13 Jbeta primers. Assay: immunoSEQ multiplex PCR; the TCRdb copy retains only in-frame clones and omits some. The profile shows fewer than 150,000 clones, 60% to 75% of them singletons. Study results and caveats: A later analysis found that most CMV-associated TCR beta chains appeared HLA-restricted.

Of note for this clone: Its specificity is unknown.

This chain uses TRBV4-2 with TRBJ2-3, with a possible D match to TRBD2 (6 bases). The sample taken for sequencing was PBMCs. The receptor's source is a human donor in good health. CDR3 nucleotides: TGTGCCAGCAGCCAAGAGCCTGGAGGGAGACAGTATTTT. It yields the protein CASSQEPGGRQYF.